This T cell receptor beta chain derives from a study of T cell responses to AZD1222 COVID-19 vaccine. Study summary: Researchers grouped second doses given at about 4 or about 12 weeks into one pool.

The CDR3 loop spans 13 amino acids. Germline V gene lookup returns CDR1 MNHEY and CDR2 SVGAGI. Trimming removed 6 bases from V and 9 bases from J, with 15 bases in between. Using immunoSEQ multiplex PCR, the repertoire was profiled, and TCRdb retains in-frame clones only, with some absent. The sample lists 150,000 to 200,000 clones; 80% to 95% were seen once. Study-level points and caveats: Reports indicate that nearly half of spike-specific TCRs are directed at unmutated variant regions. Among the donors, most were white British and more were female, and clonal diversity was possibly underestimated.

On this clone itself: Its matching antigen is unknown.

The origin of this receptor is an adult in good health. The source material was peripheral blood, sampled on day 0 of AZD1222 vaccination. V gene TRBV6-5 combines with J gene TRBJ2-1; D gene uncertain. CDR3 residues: CASSALLLSEQFF. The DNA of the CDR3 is TGTGCCAGCAGCGCCCTCCTATTGAGTGAGCAGTTCTTC.